This T cell receptor (beta chain) was retrieved from a study of cytomegalovirus exposure and HLA in healthy donors. Study conclusions and caveats: The number of N-insertions in an Asian-associated ancestry cluster was reportedly below the approximately 700-donor mean in a later analysis.

CDR1 is SGHTA and CDR2 is FQGTGA in the germline V gene. CDR3 size: 17 residues. V dropped 1 base and J dropped 0 bases, with 10 bases sitting between them. A remark on this clone: Its specificity is not known.

PCR primers comprised 60 Vbeta and 13 Jbeta primers. The data were produced by immunoSEQ multiplex PCR, yet TCRdb's version contains in-frame clones alone and is incomplete. The sample carries some 140,000 clones, about four fifths recorded once. The chain is built from TRBV7-3 and TRBJ2-6; D call uncertain. The source is a woman in her thirties or forties in good health and CMV-seronegative. Sequenced sample: PBMCs. DNA of the CDR3: TGTGCCAGCAGCTTAAGGGCGACAACCTCTGGGGCCAACGTCCTGACTTTC. Translating it yields CASSLRATTSGANVLTF.